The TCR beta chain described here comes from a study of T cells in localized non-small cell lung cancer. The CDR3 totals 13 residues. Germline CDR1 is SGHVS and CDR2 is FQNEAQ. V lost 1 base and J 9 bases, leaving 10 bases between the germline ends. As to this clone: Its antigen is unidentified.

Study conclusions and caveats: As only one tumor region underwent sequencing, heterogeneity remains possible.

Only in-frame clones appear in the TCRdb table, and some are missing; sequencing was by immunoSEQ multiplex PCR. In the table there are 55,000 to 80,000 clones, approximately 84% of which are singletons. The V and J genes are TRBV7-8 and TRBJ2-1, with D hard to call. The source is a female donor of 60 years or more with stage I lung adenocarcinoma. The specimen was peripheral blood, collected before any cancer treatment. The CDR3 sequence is CASSLDKGTEQFF. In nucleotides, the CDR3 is TGTGCCAGCAGCTTAGATAAGGGTACTGAGCAGTTCTTC.